The clone carrying this T cell receptor (beta chain) was seen a handful of times. TCRdb used MiXCR to reprocess the RACE reads, holding one entry per CDR3 protein. Of tens of thousands of distinct CDR3 sequences in the sample, less than 8.5% were seen once. Time point denoted: patch test 2, 6 weeks after DPC sensitization. Treatment in this sample: therapeutic diphenylcyclopropenone sensitization with weekly scalp DPC. The data stem from a study of human T cells and chemical hapten exposure. Study at large: Readings were taken at 6 days from patch tests that had applied 0.01% DPC to the upper back.

V was cut by 7 bases and J by 0 bases, with 7 bases left in between. This CDR3 region has 13 residues. The receptor was derived from a woman younger than 45 with alopecia areata. Some clones in this sample may be carry-over from other donors' samples. The sequencing used whole blood, collected in connection with sensitization to the hapten diphenylcyclopropenone (DPC). J is TRBJ1-3 and V is TRBV12-3 or TRBV12-4; D unclear. The CDR3 region is CASIRDSGNTIYF. The CDR3 DNA reads TGTGCCAGCATCCGGGACTCTGGAAACACCATATATTTT.